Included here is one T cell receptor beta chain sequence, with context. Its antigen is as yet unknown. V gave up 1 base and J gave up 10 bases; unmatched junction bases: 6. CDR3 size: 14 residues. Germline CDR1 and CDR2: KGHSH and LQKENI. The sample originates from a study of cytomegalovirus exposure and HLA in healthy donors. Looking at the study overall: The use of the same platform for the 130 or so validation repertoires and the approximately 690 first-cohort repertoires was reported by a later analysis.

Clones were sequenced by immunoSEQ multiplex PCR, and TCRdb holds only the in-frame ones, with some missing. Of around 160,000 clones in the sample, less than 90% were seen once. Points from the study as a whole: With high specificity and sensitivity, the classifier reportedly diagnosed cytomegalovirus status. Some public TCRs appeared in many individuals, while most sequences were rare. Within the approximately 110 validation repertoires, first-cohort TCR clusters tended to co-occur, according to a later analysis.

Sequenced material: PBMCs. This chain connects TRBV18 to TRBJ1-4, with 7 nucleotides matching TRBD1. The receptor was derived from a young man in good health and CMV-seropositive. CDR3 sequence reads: CASSPQDRVGKLFF. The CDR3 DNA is TGTGCCAGCTCACCACAAGACAGGGTCGGAAAACTGTTTTTT.